This T cell receptor (beta chain) was sequenced in a study of T cells in Graves' hyperthyroidism and ophthalmopathy. Study-wide points: A model using 13 V-J features told ophthalmopathy apart from stable hyperthyroidism.

RNA transcripts served as the template for amplifying TCR beta CDR3 regions. HTBI primers were used for first-round RT-PCR of the TCR CDR3. TCRdb reanalysed the multiplex PCR reads using MiXCR and keeps one entry per CDR3 protein. The table shows roughly 380,000 distinct CDR3 sequences, with about a fifth occurring only once. When ophthalmopathy did not progress within 18 months, Graves' hyperthyroidism was considered stable. About this clonotype itself: The antigen is not known.

The TCR was taken from a woman aged 18-29 years with Graves' hyperthyroidism. The sample comprised blood.

Here the CDR3 reads CASSDPLSDGLNTEAFF. DNA of the CDR3: TGTGCCAGCAGTGACCCCTTATCGGACGGACTGAACACTGAAGCTTTCTTT. The chain links TRBV6-4 to TRBJ1-1; D is uncertain. Trimming took 2 bases from V and 0 from J, leaving 16 bases between them. This CDR3 is built from 17 residues. The V gene's germline CDR1 is MRHNA and CDR2 SNTAGT.